This TCR beta chain was sequenced for a study of blood T cell repertoires in COVID-19. This CDR3 comprises 13 residues. CDR1 KGHSH and CDR2 LQKENI come from the germline V gene. Between the trimmed V and J ends, which lost 1 base and 6 bases, there was a span of 9 bases. Here immunoSEQ multiplex PCR was the method, and the copy in TCRdb shows in-frame clones only, minus some. The sample gives approximately 250,000 clones, approximately 88% of which show up once; 1.2% is in the top ten. Sequenced sample: PBMCs or T cells enriched from blood (not recorded which). This chain uses TRBV18 with TRBJ1-1, with D perhaps matching TRBD1 (5 bases). The TCR was taken from a woman in her thirties or forties with acute COVID-19. CDR3 nucleotides: TGTGCCAGCTCACCACGGGGGGAGTCTGAAGCTTTCTTT. It specifies CASSPRGESEAFF. The full variable domain, its missing parts supplied by reference TRBV18 and TRBJ1-1, is NAGVMQNPRHLVRRRGQEARLRCSPMKGHSHVYWYRQLPEEGLKFMVYLQKENIIDESGMPKERFSAEFPKEGPSILRIQQVVRGDSAAYFCASSPRGESEAFFGQGTRLTVV.